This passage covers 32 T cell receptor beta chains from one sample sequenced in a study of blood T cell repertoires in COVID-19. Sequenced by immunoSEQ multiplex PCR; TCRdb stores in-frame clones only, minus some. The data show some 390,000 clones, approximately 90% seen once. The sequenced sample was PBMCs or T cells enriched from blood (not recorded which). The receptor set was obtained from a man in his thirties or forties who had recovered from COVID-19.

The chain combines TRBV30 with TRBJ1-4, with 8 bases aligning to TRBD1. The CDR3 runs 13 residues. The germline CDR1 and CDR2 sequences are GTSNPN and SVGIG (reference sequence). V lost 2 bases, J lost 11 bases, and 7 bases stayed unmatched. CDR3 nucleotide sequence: TGTGCCTGGAGTAGGGACAGGTCCGACAAACTGTTTTTT. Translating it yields CAWSRDRSDKLFF.

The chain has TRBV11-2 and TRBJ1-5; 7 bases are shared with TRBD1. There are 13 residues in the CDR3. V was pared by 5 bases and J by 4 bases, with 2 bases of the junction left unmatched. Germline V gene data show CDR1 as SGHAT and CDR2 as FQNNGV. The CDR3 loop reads CASSQQGNQPQHF. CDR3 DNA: TGTGCCAGCAGCCAACAGGGGAATCAGCCCCAGCATTTT. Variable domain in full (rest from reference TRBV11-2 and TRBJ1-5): EAGVAQSPRYKIIEKRQSVAFWCNPISGHATLYWYQQILGQGPKLLIQFQNNGVVDDSQLPKDRFSAERLKGVDSTLKIQPAKLEDSAVYLCASSQQGNQPQHFGDGTRLSIL.

CDR3 nucleotides: TGTGCCAGTAGTGCCAACAGGGACCTCTCTGGAAACACCATATATTTT. This translates into CASSANRDLSGNTIYF. J is TRBJ1-3 and V is TRBV19; weak D call: TRBD1 (6 bases). Per germline, CDR1 LNHDA and CDR2 SQIVND (reference sequence). V was shortened by 5 bases and J by 0 bases, with 14 bases between the two germline ends. This CDR3 spans 16 amino acids.

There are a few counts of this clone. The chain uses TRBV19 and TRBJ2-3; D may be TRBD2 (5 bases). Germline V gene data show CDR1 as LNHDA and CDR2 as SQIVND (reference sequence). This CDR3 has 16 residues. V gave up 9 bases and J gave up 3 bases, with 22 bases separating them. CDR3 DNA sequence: TGTGCCAGCCACGAAGGCCCTTCGAGGGTAACAGATACGCAGTATTTT. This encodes CASHEGPSRVTDTQYF.

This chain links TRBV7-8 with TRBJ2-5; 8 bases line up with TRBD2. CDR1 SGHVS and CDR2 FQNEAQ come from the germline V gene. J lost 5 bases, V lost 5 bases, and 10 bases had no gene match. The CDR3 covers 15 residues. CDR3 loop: CASSVGGGIMETQYF. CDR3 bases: TGTGCCAGCAGCGTCGGGGGGGGCATCATGGAGACCCAGTACTTC.

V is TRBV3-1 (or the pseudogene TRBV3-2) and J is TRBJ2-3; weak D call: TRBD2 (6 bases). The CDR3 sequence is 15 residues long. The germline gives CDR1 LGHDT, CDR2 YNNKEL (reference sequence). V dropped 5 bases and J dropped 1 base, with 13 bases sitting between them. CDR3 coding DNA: TGTGCCAGCAGCGATATGGGAGGCCGCACAGATACGCAGTATTTT. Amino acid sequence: CASSDMGGRTDTQYF.

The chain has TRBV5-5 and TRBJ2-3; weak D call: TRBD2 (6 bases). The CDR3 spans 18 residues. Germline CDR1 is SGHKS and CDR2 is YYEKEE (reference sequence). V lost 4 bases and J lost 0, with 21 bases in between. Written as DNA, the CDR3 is TGTGCCAGCAGCCGGCTACCCCACGGACTAACGAGCACAGATACGCAGTATTTT. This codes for CASSRLPHGLTSTDTQYF. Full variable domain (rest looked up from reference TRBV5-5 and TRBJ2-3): DAGVTQSPTHLIKTRGQQVTLRCSPISGHKSVSWYQQVLGQGPQFIFQYYEKEERGRGNFPDRFSARQFPNYSSELNVNALLLGDSALYLCASSRLPHGLTSTDTQYFGPGTRLTVL.

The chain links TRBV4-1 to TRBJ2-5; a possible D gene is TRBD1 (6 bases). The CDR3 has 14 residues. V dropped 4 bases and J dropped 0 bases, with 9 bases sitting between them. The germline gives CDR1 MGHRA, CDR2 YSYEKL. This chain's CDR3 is CASSPGQNQETQYF. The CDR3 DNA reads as TGCGCCAGCAGCCCAGGACAGAACCAAGAGACCCAGTACTTC.

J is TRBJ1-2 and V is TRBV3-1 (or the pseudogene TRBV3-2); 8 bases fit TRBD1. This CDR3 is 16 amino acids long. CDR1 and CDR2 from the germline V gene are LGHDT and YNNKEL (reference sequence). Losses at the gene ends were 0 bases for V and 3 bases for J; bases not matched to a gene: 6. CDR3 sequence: CASSQDRDRSDYGYTF. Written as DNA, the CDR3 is TGTGCCAGCAGCCAAGATAGGGACAGGTCCGACTATGGCTACACCTTC.

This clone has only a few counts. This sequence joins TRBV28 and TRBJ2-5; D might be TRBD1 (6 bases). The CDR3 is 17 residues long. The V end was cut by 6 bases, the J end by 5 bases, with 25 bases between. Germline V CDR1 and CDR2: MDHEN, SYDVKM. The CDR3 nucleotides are TGTGCCAGCAGAACCCCCGGACAGCGGAGCCTCGGGGAGACCCAGTACTTC. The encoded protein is CASRTPGQRSLGETQYF.

The CDR3 bases are TGTGCCAGCAGCTCGGGGACAGCCGTCACCGGGGCCAACGTCCTGACTTTC. Its translation: CASSSGTAVTGANVLTF. The chain couples TRBV13 to TRBJ2-6; 7 bases line up with TRBD1. CDR1 is PRHDT, CDR2 FYEKMQ, per germline (reference sequence). Unmatched junction bases numbered 10, after V lost 4 bases and J lost 4 bases. The CDR3 extends over 17 amino acids.

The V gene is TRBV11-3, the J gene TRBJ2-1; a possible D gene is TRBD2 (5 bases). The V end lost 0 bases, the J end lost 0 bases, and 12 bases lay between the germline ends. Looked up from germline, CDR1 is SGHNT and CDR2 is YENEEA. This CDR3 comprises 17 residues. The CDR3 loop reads CASSLDRGLSSYNEQFF. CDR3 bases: TGTGCCAGCAGCTTAGATCGAGGGTTGAGCTCCTACAATGAGCAGTTCTTC.

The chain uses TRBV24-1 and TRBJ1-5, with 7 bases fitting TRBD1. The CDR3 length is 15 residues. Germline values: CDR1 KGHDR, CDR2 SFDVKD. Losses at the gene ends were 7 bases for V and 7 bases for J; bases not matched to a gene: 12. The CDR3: CATSATGKGSQPQHF. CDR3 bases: TGTGCCACCAGCGCGACAGGGAAAGGGTCCCAGCCCCAGCATTTT.

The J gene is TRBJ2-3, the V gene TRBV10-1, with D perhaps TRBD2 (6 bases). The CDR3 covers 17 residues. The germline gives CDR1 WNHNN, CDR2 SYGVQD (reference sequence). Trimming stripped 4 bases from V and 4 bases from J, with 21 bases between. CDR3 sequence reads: CASSGLSGHLGADTQYF. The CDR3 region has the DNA TGCGCCAGCAGTGGGCTTAGCGGCCACTTGGGAGCAGATACGCAGTATTTT.

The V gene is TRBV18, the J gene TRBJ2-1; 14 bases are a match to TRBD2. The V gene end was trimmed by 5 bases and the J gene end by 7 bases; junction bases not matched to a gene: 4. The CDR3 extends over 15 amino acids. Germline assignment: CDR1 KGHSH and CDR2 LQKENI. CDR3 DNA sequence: TGTGCCAGCTCAACCGGGACTAGCGGGAGTAATGAGCAGTTCTTC. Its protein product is CASSTGTSGSNEQFF. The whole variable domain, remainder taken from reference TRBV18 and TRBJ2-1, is NAGVMQNPRHLVRRRGQEARLRCSPMKGHSHVYWYRQLPEEGLKFMVYLQKENIIDESGMPKERFSAEFPKEGPSILRIQQVVRGDSAAYFCASSTGTSGSNEQFFGPGTRLTVL.

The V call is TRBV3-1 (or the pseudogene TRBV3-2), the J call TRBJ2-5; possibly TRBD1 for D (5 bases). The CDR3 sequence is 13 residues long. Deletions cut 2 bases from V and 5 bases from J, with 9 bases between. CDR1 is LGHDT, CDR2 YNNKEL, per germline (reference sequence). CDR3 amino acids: CASSQQGGETQYF. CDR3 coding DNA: TGTGCCAGCAGCCAACAGGGTGGGGAGACCCAGTACTTC.

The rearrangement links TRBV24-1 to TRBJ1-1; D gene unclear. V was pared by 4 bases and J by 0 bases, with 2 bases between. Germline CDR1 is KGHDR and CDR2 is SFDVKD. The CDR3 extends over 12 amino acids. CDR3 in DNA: TGTGCCACCAGTGACGTGAACACTGAAGCTTTCTTT. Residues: CATSDVNTEAFF.

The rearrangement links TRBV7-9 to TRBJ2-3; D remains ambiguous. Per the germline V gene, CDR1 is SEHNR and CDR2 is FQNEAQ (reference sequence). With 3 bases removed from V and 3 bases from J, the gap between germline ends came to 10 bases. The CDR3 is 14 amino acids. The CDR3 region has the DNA TGTGCCAGCAGCTTGCTGACTCTAACAGATACGCAGTATTTT. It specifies CASSLLTLTDTQYF.

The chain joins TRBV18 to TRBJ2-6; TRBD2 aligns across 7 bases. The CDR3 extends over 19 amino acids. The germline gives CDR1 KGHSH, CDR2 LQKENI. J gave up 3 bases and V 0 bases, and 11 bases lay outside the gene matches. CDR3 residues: CASSPPSGTAPGGANVLTF. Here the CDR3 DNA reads TGTGCCAGCTCACCACCGAGCGGGACCGCTCCAGGTGGGGCCAACGTCCTGACTTTC.

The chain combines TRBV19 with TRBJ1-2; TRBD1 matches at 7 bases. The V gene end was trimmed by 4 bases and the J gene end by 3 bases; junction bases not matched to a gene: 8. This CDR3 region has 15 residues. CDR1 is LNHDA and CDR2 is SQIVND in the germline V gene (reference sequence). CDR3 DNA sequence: TGTGCCAGTAGTACAAGGAGGGACAGATACTATGGCTACACCTTC. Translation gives CASSTRRDRYYGYTF.

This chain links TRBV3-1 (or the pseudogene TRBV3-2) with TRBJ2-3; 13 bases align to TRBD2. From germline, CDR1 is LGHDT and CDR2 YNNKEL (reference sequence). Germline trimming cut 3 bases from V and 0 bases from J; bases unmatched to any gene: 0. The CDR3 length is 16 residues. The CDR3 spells CASSQTSGGSTDTQYF. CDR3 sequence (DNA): TGTGCCAGCAGCCAGACTAGCGGGGGGAGCACAGATACGCAGTATTTT.

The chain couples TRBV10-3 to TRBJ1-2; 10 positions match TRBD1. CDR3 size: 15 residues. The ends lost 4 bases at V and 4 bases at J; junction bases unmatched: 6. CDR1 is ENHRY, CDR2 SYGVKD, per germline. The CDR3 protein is CAISATGQGSYGYTF. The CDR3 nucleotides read TGTGCCATCAGTGCGACGGGACAGGGGTCCTATGGCTACACCTTC.

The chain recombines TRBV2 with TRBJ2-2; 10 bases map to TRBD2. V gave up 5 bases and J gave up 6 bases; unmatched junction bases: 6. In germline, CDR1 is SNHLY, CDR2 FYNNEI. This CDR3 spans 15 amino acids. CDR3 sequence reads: CASSTQREGAGELFF. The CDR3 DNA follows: TGTGCCAGCAGTACCCAGCGGGAGGGCGCCGGGGAGCTGTTTTTT.

Here the CDR3 DNA reads TGTGCCAGCGCCAGGCTAGCGAGTAGCACAGATACGCAGTATTTT. The encoded protein is CASARLASSTDTQYF. V and J are TRBV7-9 and TRBJ2-3, with a possible D match to TRBD2 (6 bases). Trimming pared 8 bases from V and 0 bases from J, leaving 15 bases between. The CDR3 extends over 15 amino acids. The germline gives CDR1 SEHNR, CDR2 FQNEAQ (reference sequence).

For the CDR3, the DNA is TGTGCCAGCAGCTCGGTAAACTACGAGCAGTACTTC. Translated: CASSSVNYEQYF. V and J are TRBV5-8 and TRBJ2-7; no firm D call. V dropped 3 bases and J dropped 3 bases, with 7 bases sitting between them. CDR1 is SGHTS, CDR2 YDEGEE, per germline. The CDR3 is 12 amino acids.

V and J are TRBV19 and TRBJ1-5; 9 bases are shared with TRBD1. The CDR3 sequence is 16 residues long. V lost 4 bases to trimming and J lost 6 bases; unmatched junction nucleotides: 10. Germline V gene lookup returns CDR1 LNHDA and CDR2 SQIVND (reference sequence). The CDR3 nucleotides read TGTGCCAGTAGTACTCCCGGGACAGGGAGAGCTCAGCCCCAGCATTTT. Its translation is CASSTPGTGRAQPQHF.

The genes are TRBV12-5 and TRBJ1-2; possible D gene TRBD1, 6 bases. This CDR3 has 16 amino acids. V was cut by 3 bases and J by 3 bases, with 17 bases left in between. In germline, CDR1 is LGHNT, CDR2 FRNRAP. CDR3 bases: TGTGCTAGTGGTTTTTATCCAGGGGCCATCGACTATGGCTACACCTTC. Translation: CASGFYPGAIDYGYTF.

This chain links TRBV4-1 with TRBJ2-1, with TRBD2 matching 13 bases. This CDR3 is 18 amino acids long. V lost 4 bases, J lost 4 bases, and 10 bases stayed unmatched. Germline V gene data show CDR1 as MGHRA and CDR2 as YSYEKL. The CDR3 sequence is CASSRDLGTSGIYNEQFF. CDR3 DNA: TGCGCCAGCAGCCGAGACCTCGGGACTAGCGGGATATACAATGAGCAGTTCTTC.

The CDR3 loop reads CASSVESIDTQYF. CDR3 nucleotides: TGTGCCAGCAGCGTTGAGTCAATAGATACGCAGTATTTT. This chain connects TRBV9 to TRBJ2-3; D uncertain. This CDR3 comprises 13 residues. The V gene's germline CDR1 is SGDLS and CDR2 YYNGEE. V was pared by 2 bases and J by 5 bases, with 9 bases between. Drawing the rest from reference TRBV9 and TRBJ2-3, the complete variable domain is DSGVTQTPKHLITATGQRVTLRCSPRSGDLSVYWYQQSLDQGLQFLIQYYNGEERAKGNILERFSAQQFPDLHSELNLSSLELGDSALYFCASSVESIDTQYFGPGTRLTVL.

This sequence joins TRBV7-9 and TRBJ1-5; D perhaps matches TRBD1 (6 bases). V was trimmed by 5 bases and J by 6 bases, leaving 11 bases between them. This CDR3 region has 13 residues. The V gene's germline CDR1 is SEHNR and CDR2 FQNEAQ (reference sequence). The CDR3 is CASSPTGFQPQHF. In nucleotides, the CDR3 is TGTGCCAGCAGCCCCACAGGGTTTCAGCCCCAGCATTTT.

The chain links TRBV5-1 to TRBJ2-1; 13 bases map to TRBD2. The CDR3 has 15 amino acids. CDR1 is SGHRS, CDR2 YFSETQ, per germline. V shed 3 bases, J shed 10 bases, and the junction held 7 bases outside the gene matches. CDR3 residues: CASSSWTSGSGEQFF. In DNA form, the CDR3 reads TGCGCCAGCAGCTCCTGGACTAGCGGGAGCGGGGAGCAGTTCTTC.

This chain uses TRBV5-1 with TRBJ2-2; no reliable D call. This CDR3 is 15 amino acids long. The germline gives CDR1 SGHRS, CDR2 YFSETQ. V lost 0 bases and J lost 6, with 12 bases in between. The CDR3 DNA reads TGCGCCAGCAGCTTGGACCGACTCAGCGCCGGGGAGCTGTTTTTT. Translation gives CASSLDRLSAGELFF.